The 30 T cell receptor beta chains presented below share a single source sample, sequenced in a study of Graves' ophthalmopathy and Graves' hyperthyroidism. From RNA, the CDR3 regions of TCR beta chains were amplified and sequenced. Scientists carried out first-round RT-PCR using HTBI primers and then a second-round multiplex PCR. TCRdb called the multiplex PCR reads again in MiXCR, with one record for every CDR3 protein. The repertoire holds 620,000 or so distinct CDR3 sequences, with about 20% as singletons. The sequenced material came from peripheral blood. Receptor source: a woman aged 18-35 years with stable Graves' hyperthyroidism. Some clones in this sample may be carry-over from other donors' samples.

This clonotype was counted at least ten times. The chain has TRBV6-1 and TRBJ1-3; no reliable D call. The CDR3 is 15 residues long. V was cut by 2 bases and J by 0 bases, with 8 bases left in between. The V gene's germline CDR1 is MNHNS and CDR2 SASEGT. The CDR3 region has the DNA TGTGCCAGCAGTGAATGGGGAGGCTCTGGAAACACCATATATTTT. It yields the protein CASSEWGGSGNTIYF.

This clonotype was seen ten or more times. This rearrangement joins TRBV6-2 or TRBV6-3 to TRBJ2-4, with 9 nucleotides matching TRBD2. CDR1 and CDR2 from the germline V gene are MNHEY and SVGEGT. The trim removed 5 bases at V and 0 bases at J, leaving 5 bases unmatched. The CDR3 totals 16 residues. CDR3 protein: CASSMKLAGAKNIQYF. In DNA form, the CDR3 reads TGTGCCAGCAGTATGAAACTAGCGGGAGCCAAAAACATTCAGTACTTC.

This clonotype was recorded at least ten times. V gene TRBV12-5 combines with J gene TRBJ1-5, with 7 bases identical to TRBD1. J gave up 4 bases and V 6 bases, and 3 bases lay outside the gene matches. This CDR3 comprises 13 residues. The V gene's germline CDR1 is LGHNT and CDR2 FRNRAP. CDR3 region: CASGQGPNQPQHF. The CDR3 nucleotides are TGTGCTAGTGGACAGGGGCCTAATCAGCCCCAGCATTTT.

This sequence joins TRBV2 and TRBJ1-2; D gene ambiguous. Trimming stripped 7 bases from V and 3 bases from J, with 12 bases between. From germline, CDR1 is SNHLY and CDR2 FYNNEI. CDR3 length: 13 residues. The CDR3 protein is CASKELRDYGYTF. The DNA for the CDR3 is TGTGCCAGCAAAGAATTAAGGGACTATGGCTACACCTTC.

CDR3 nucleotide sequence: TGCAGTGCTAGTGGCCTCACTGATTCCTACGAGCAGTACTTC. Its protein is CSASGLTDSYEQYF. The rearrangement joins TRBV20-1 to TRBJ2-7; D gene unclear. V was cut by 3 bases and J by 1 base, with 13 bases left in between. There are 14 residues in the CDR3. The germline V gene has CDR1 DFQATT and CDR2 SNEGSKA (reference sequence).

In this sample, this clonotype turned up many times. The junction departs from the called germline gene at one end, perhaps through a read error. The chain uses TRBV5-1 and TRBJ2-7; D is unclear. The CDR3 has 12 residues. The V gene's germline CDR1 is SGHRS and CDR2 YFSETQ. The CDR3 here is CASSPDNYEQYF. CDR3 DNA sequence: TGTGCCAGCAGTCCGGATAACTACGAGCAGTACTTC.

The genes are TRBV11-1 and TRBJ2-2, with D possibly being TRBD1 (6 bases). The CDR3 sequence is 16 residues long. V was cut by 2 bases and J by 1 base, with 11 bases left in between. Per germline, CDR1 SGHAT and CDR2 FQDESV (reference sequence). This CDR3 reads CASSLYRDKNTGELFF. CDR3 coding DNA: TGTGCCAGCAGCTTATACCGGGACAAGAACACCGGGGAGCTGTTTTTT. The variable domain in full, with the rest retrieved from reference TRBV11-1 and TRBJ2-2, is EAEVAQSPRYKITEKSQAVAFWCDPISGHATLYWYRQILGQGPELLVQFQDESVVDDSQLPKDRFSAERLKGVDSTLKIQPAELGDSAMYLCASSLYRDKNTGELFFGEGSRLTVL.

This clonotype was seen ten or more times. The rearrangement uses TRBV9 and TRBJ2-7; 10 positions match TRBD1. The CDR3 covers 14 residues. The V and J ends lost 3 bases and 5 bases, in that order; junction bases with no gene match: 5. CDR1 SGDLS and CDR2 YYNGEE come from the germline V gene. CDR3 DNA sequence: TGTGCCAGCAGCGACCGGACAGGGGGAAACGAGCAGTACTTC. This gives the protein CASSDRTGGNEQYF.

This clonotype has only a few counts. The J gene is TRBJ1-1, the V gene TRBV3-1; TRBD1 agrees at 8 bases. CDR3 length: 15 amino acids. Germline loops: CDR1 LGHDT, CDR2 YNNKEL (reference sequence). Unmatched junction bases numbered 3, after V lost 1 base and J lost 2 bases. The CDR3 DNA sequence: TGTGCCAGCAGCCAAGGGACAGGGCTTAACACTGAAGCTTTCTTT. It is translated as CASSQGTGLNTEAFF.

The sample holds many counts of this clonotype. The chain is built from TRBV9 and TRBJ1-2; 8 nucleotides line up with TRBD1. This CDR3 has 13 residues. The J segment lost 7 bases and the V segment lost 2 bases, leaving 4 bases of the junction unmatched. Germline CDR1 SGDLS, CDR2 YYNGEE. The CDR3 sequence is CASSVGQGLGYTF. Written as DNA, the CDR3 is TGTGCCAGCAGCGTCGGACAGGGCCTTGGCTACACCTTC.

The rearrangement links TRBV20-1 to TRBJ2-7; unclear D gene. The CDR3 covers 13 residues. Trimming left V 1 base short and J 3 bases short, with 10 bases between. Looked up from germline, CDR1 is DFQATT and CDR2 is SNEGSKA (reference sequence). The CDR3 spells CSARGYTNYEQYF. DNA of the CDR3: TGCAGTGCTAGAGGTTACACCAACTACGAGCAGTACTTC.

This clonotype was recorded at least ten times. The V call is TRBV11-2, the J call TRBJ1-1, with D possibly matching TRBD1 (5 bases). Trimming shortened V by 0 bases and J by 2 bases, and 13 bases separated the two germline ends. This CDR3 is 16 amino acids long. Germline V CDR1 and CDR2: SGHAT, FQNNGV. The CDR3 DNA is TGTGCCAGCAGCTTAGATCTTAGGGGCCTCAACACTGAAGCTTTCTTT. Amino acids: CASSLDLRGLNTEAFF. Drawing the rest from reference TRBV11-2 and TRBJ1-1, the complete variable domain is EAGVAQSPRYKIIEKRQSVAFWCNPISGHATLYWYQQILGQGPKLLIQFQNNGVVDDSQLPKDRFSAERLKGVDSTLKIQPAKLEDSAVYLCASSLDLRGLNTEAFFGQGTRLTVV.

The chain uses TRBV11-2 and TRBJ2-5; 9 bases agree with TRBD1. This CDR3 is 15 amino acids long. Trimming removed 7 bases from V and 5 bases from J; junction bases left unmatched: 11. The germline V gene encodes CDR1 SGHAT and CDR2 FQNNGV. The CDR3 DNA is TGTGCCAGCACCCTGGGGGGGACAGGGTACGAGACCCAGTACTTC. This gives the protein CASTLGGTGYETQYF.

Comment on this clonotype: This may be a read error, as it is one base from a much larger clone. The gene calls are TRBV5-1 and TRBJ1-2, with D possibly matching TRBD1 (5 bases). Germline loops: CDR1 SGHRS, CDR2 YFSETQ. The CDR3 loop spans 14 amino acids. The CDR3 sequence is CVSSLESGGYGYTF. The CDR3 coding sequence is TGCGTCAGCAGCTTGGAGAGTGGGGGCTATGGCTACACCTTC.

The chain has TRBV12-3 or TRBV12-4 and TRBJ1-6; possibly TRBD1 for D (6 bases). The CDR3 is made up of 17 amino acids. The V gene lost 6 bases and the J gene lost 7 bases, with 22 bases spanning the gap. Here the CDR3 DNA reads TGTGCCAGCAGGCCCGGGGGCGGTGGGGGCGACAATTCACCCCTCCACTTT. It codes for CASRPGGGGGDNSPLHF.

This clonotype was found many times. The V gene is TRBV7-9, the J gene TRBJ1-6; D perhaps matches TRBD1 (6 bases). The CDR3 extends over 14 amino acids. Per the germline V gene, CDR1 is SEHNR and CDR2 is FQNEAQ (reference sequence). V was pared by 5 bases and J by 6 bases, with 11 bases between. The CDR3 reads CASSPGTSNSPLHF. DNA for the CDR3: TGTGCCAGCAGCCCCGGGACAAGTAATTCACCCCTCCACTTT.

This chain uses TRBV11-2 with TRBJ1-4; D gene uncertain. The germline V gene encodes CDR1 SGHAT and CDR2 FQNNGV. The CDR3 loop spans 11 amino acids. The ends were cut back, 10 bases at V and 4 bases at J, with 7 bases in the middle. CDR3 bases: TGTGCCACTAAGGGTAATGAAAAACTGTTTTTT. The encoded protein is CATKGNEKLFF. The full variable domain, rest sourced from reference TRBV11-2 and TRBJ1-4, is EAGVAQSPRYKIIEKRQSVAFWCNPISGHATLYWYQQILGQGPKLLIQFQNNGVVDDSQLPKDRFSAERLKGVDSTLKIQPAKLEDSAVYLCATKGNEKLFFGSGTQLSVL.

This clonotype was found many times. V is TRBV4-1 and J is TRBJ1-2, with D unclear. CDR3 size: 14 residues. V was pared by 0 bases and J by 2 bases, with 7 bases between. The germline gives CDR1 MGHRA, CDR2 YSYEKL. The DNA for the CDR3 is TGCGCCAGCAGCCAAGAGGAACAGAACTATGGCTACACCTTC. Its protein is CASSQEEQNYGYTF.

This clonotype was found once. A much larger clone lies one base from this, so it may be a read error. Since no conserved phenylalanine or tryptophan closes the CDR3, a read error is the likely cause. The gene calls are TRBV13 and TRBJ1-1; no clear D gene. V was cut by 6 bases and J by 0 bases, with 5 bases left in between. CDR1 PRHDT and CDR2 FYEKMQ come from the germline V gene (reference sequence). The length of the CDR3 is 12 residues. The CDR3 nucleotides read TGTGCCAGCAGGATTCTGAACACTGAAGCTTTCGTT. Translated: CASRILNTEAFV.

Ten or more counts support this clonotype. The J gene is TRBJ1-5, the V gene TRBV12-3 or TRBV12-4, with D maybe TRBD1 (5 bases). V dropped 2 bases and J dropped 5 bases, with 10 bases sitting between them. This CDR3 has 14 amino acids. In DNA form, the CDR3 reads TGTGCCAGCAGTTTATTGGACACATATCAGCCCCAGCATTTT. It is translated as CASSLLDTYQPQHF.

This clonotype was seen at least ten times. This chain links TRBV11-1 with TRBJ2-7; D tentatively fits TRBD1 or TRBD2 (5 bases each). Germline CDR1 reads SGHAT; CDR2 reads FQDESV (reference sequence). CDR3 length: 15 amino acids. The V end lost 0 bases, the J end lost 2 bases, and 11 bases lay between the germline ends. For the CDR3, the DNA is TGTGCCAGCAGCTTAGCGAGGGGCCTCGCCTACGAGCAGTACTTC. This translates into CASSLARGLAYEQYF.

This clonotype was seen repeatedly, ten times or more. The V and J genes are TRBV6-1 and TRBJ2-2; TRBD1 matches 7 bases. J was trimmed by 1 base and V by 6 bases; bases with no gene match: 5. The CDR3 extends over 15 amino acids. Germline-derived CDR1 and CDR2 are MNHNS and SASEGT. The CDR3 loop is CASRIWTGNTGELFF. The CDR3 DNA sequence: TGTGCCAGCAGAATATGGACAGGGAACACCGGGGAGCTGTTTTTT.

Many counts were recorded for this clonotype. The chain has TRBV12-3 or TRBV12-4 and TRBJ1-3; no firm D call. CDR3 size: 13 residues. Between the trimmed V and J ends, which lost 6 bases and 0 bases, there was a span of 6 bases. The CDR3 is CASRLSSGNTIYF. CDR3 sequence (DNA): TGTGCCAGCAGATTGAGCTCTGGAAACACCATATATTTT.

The sample holds many counts of this clonotype. This sequence joins TRBV2 and TRBJ2-7; 8 bases are shared with TRBD1. Trimming took 6 bases from V and 7 from J; bases not matched to a gene: 11. The CDR3 consists of 14 residues. The germline V gene has CDR1 SNHLY and CDR2 FYNNEI. The CDR3 here is CASRRGQVYHEQYF. In DNA form, the CDR3 reads TGTGCCAGCAGGCGGGGACAGGTTTATCATGAGCAGTACTTC.

The chain joins TRBV6-1 to TRBJ2-7; D is perhaps TRBD1 (6 bases). The CDR3 contains 15 residues. Germline V gene lookup returns CDR1 MNHNS and CDR2 SASEGT. Trimming removed 6 bases at V and 5 bases at J, with 20 bases between. As DNA, the CDR3 is TGTGCCAGCAGGGGGGCCGGGACACTTACTGACGAGCAGTACTTC. It yields the protein CASRGAGTLTDEQYF.

This clonotype came up many times. The V call is TRBV4-2, the J call TRBJ1-1; perhaps TRBD1 as D (6 bases). Per germline, CDR1 LGHNA and CDR2 YNFKEQ. V was shortened by 3 bases and J by 7 bases, with 15 bases between the two germline ends. The CDR3 length is 14 residues. The CDR3 here is CASSQEKRTDEAFF. CDR3 nucleotide sequence: TGTGCCAGCAGCCAGGAGAAAAGGACAGATGAAGCTTTCTTT.

This clonotype occurred a few times. The gene calls are TRBV15 and TRBJ1-5; D unresolved. With 0 bases removed from V and 7 bases from J, the gap between germline ends came to 13 bases. The germline CDR1 and CDR2 sequences are LNHNV and YYDKDF (reference sequence). This CDR3 has 15 amino acids. The CDR3 sequence: CATSRDRGRSQPQHF. The CDR3 nucleotides are TGTGCCACCAGCAGAGATCGAGGGAGGAGCCAGCCCCAGCATTTT.

J is TRBJ2-5 and V is TRBV25-1; D may be TRBD1 or TRBD2 (5 bases each). The ends were cut back, 11 bases at V and 3 bases at J, with 13 bases in the middle. The CDR3 spans 12 residues. Germline CDR1 is MGHDK and CDR2 is SYGVNS. Here the CDR3 DNA reads TGTGCCGCTGGGTGGGGGAAAGAGACCCAGTACTTC. This sequence encodes CAAGWGKETQYF.

Many counts were recorded for this clonotype. One end of the junction is discordant with germline, which a read error may explain. V usage is TRBV6-1 and J usage is TRBJ1-3; a weak D match, TRBD1 (6 bases). From germline, CDR1 is MNHNS and CDR2 SASEGT. This CDR3 has 14 amino acids. CDR3: CVSRRTASGNTIYF. The CDR3 DNA sequence: TGTGTCAGCAGGCGGACAGCCTCTGGAAACACCATATATTTT.

Concerning this clonotype itself: A read error may explain this, as a much larger clone is one base away. The V call is TRBV3-1, the J call TRBJ1-2; TRBD1 is a possible D gene (5 bases). Germline CDR1 LGHDT, CDR2 YNNKEL (reference sequence). The CDR3 runs to 15 residues. CDR3 residues: CASSQGAGLNYGCTF. The CDR3 nucleotides are TGTGCCAGCAGCCAAGGAGCAGGGTTAAACTATGGCTGCACCTTC.